This entry lists 23 T cell receptor beta chains sequenced from one sample in a study of blood T cell repertoires in COVID-19. TCRdb's table, derived via immunoSEQ multiplex PCR, lists solely in-frame clones and lacks some. The repertoire holds about 320,000 clones, 90% seen once, with around 4.2% in the top ten. Sample: PBMCs or T cells enriched from blood (not recorded which). All receptors come from a woman younger than 45 who had been exposed to COVID-19.

Only one count was recorded for this clone. The chain combines TRBV5-6 with TRBJ2-1; D possibly corresponds to TRBD2 (5 bases). V was trimmed by 4 bases and J by 3 bases, leaving 14 bases between them. Germline CDR1 is SGHDT and CDR2 is YYEEEE. This CDR3 comprises 15 residues. CDR3 sequence reads: CASSVGLPGYNEQFF. CDR3 bases: TGTGCCAGCAGCGTCGGACTCCCAGGCTACAATGAGCAGTTCTTC.

The chain uses TRBV12-3 or TRBV12-4 and TRBJ1-1; tentative D call: TRBD1 (5 bases). The V end lost 3 bases, the J end lost 1 base, and 6 bases lay between the germline ends. This CDR3 region has 13 residues. CDR3 DNA sequence: TGTGCCAGCAGTTTGGGGGGGAACACTGAAGCTTTCTTT. As protein: CASSLGGNTEAFF.

The chain uses TRBV7-2 and TRBJ2-7; D not resolved. This CDR3 contains 16 residues. V shed 2 bases and J shed 0 bases, with 14 bases lying between them. CDR1 SGHTA and CDR2 FQGNSA come from the germline V gene. The CDR3 bases are TGTGCCAGCAGCTTATTCTTAACAGCTGGCTCCTACGAGCAGTACTTC. It is translated as CASSLFLTAGSYEQYF.

The sample holds a few counts of this clone. CDR3 nucleotides: TGTGCCAGCAGTCCGACAGGGGCCTATGGCTACACCTTC. Its translation: CASSPTGAYGYTF. The chain employs TRBV12-3 or TRBV12-4 and TRBJ1-2; TRBD1 matches 8 bases. With 5 bases clipped from V and 4 bases from J, the junction kept 3 bases outside the gene matches. The CDR3 totals 13 residues.

The gene calls are TRBV21-1 and TRBJ2-5; the table's D gene call, TRBD2, was not cross checked with the DNA. TRBV21-1 is designated a pseudogene. The CDR3 covers 19 residues. This CDR3 reads CASCLGGGGKQQIKETQYF. As DNA, the CDR3 is TGTGCCAGCTGCCTTGGGGGCGGGGGGAAACAACAAATAAAAGAGACCCAGTACTTC.

The chain has TRBV5-4 and TRBJ2-3, with 12 bases identical to TRBD2. J lost 5 bases, V lost 2 bases, and 6 bases had no gene match. The CDR3 extends over 16 amino acids. From germline, CDR1 is SGHNT and CDR2 YYREEE (reference sequence). The CDR3 sequence: CASSLVLAGGQDTQYF. For the CDR3, the DNA is TGTGCCAGCAGCTTAGTTCTAGCGGGGGGGCAAGATACGCAGTATTTT. The whole variable domain, remainder taken from reference TRBV5-4 and TRBJ2-3, is ETGVTQSPTHLIKTRGQQVTLRCSSQSGHNTVSWYQQALGQGPQFIFQYYREEENGRGNFPPRFSGLQFPNYSSELNVNALELDDSALYLCASSLVLAGGQDTQYFGPGTRLTVL.

The rearrangement links TRBV5-4 to TRBJ2-3; TRBD2 agrees at 8 bases. Germline CDR1 reads SGHNT; CDR2 reads YYREEE (reference sequence). The junction had 3 bases not matched to a gene; V was cut back by 3 bases and J by 3 bases. The length of the CDR3 is 14 residues. CDR3 DNA: TGTGCCAGCAGCTCCGGGACTAGGACAGATACGCAGTATTTT. Protein sequence: CASSSGTRTDTQYF. Looking up the rest from reference TRBV5-4 and TRBJ2-3 gives the full variable domain: ETGVTQSPTHLIKTRGQQVTLRCSSQSGHNTVSWYQQALGQGPQFIFQYYREEENGRGNFPPRFSGLQFPNYSSELNVNALELDDSALYLCASSSGTRTDTQYFGPGTRLTVL.

CDR3 in amino acids: CASSWAEGPTDTQYF. The CDR3, as DNA: TGTGCCAGCAGCTGGGCGGAGGGACCCACAGATACGCAGTATTTT. The chain joins TRBV7-3 to TRBJ2-3, with a tentative D call TRBD2 (6 bases). Germline V lookup: CDR1 SGHTA, CDR2 FQGTGA. CDR3 length: 15 residues. Trimming pared 4 bases from V and 2 bases from J, leaving 13 bases between. The whole variable domain, remainder taken from reference TRBV7-3 and TRBJ2-3, is GAGVSQTPSNKVTEKGKYVELRCDPISGHTALYWYRQSLGQGPEFLIYFQGTGAADDSGLPNDRFFAVRPEGSVSTLKIQRTERGDSAVYLCASSWAEGPTDTQYFGPGTRLTVL.

V gene TRBV4-1 combines with J gene TRBJ1-1; TRBD1 matches at 8 bases. The V gene end was trimmed by 4 bases and the J gene end by 1 base; junction bases not matched to a gene: 8. This CDR3 has 16 residues. The germline CDR1 and CDR2 sequences are MGHRA and YSYEKL. CDR3: CASSRAGGTGNTEAFF. The CDR3 DNA reads TGCGCCAGCAGCCGAGCAGGGGGCACGGGGAACACTGAAGCTTTCTTT.

The chain links TRBV11-2 to TRBJ1-1; a weak D match, TRBD1 (5 bases). CDR3 length: 16 amino acids. The V gene's germline CDR1 is SGHAT and CDR2 FQNNGV. The V and J ends lost 5 bases and 5 bases respectively, with 21 bases between them. The CDR3 nucleotides are TGTGCCAGCAGCCCATTTTGGGGCACCGGGAGGACTGAAGCTTTCTTT. Protein: CASSPFWGTGRTEAFF.

DNA of the CDR3: TGTGCCAGCAGCTTAGACCTACAGGGTTATGCACCCCTCCACTTT. Protein product: CASSLDLQGYAPLHF. The chain carries TRBV7-2 and TRBJ1-6; tentatively, D is TRBD1 (6 bases). The germline V gene encodes CDR1 SGHTA and CDR2 FQGNSA. The CDR3 runs 15 residues. The V end lost 1 base, the J end lost 11 bases, and 15 bases lay between the germline ends.

V gene TRBV7-2 combines with J gene TRBJ1-4; 8 bases align to TRBD1. This CDR3 has 14 residues. V dropped 5 bases and J dropped 2; count of bases not matched to a gene: 1. Germline-derived CDR1 and CDR2 are SGHTA and FQGNSA. The CDR3 nucleotides are TGTGCCAGCAGCCGGACAGGGACTAATGAAAAACTGTTTTTT. Encoded protein: CASSRTGTNEKLFF.

The chain uses TRBV5-4 and TRBJ2-7; D gene unclear. V was trimmed by 2 bases and J by 6 bases, leaving 15 bases between them. This CDR3 is built from 14 residues. Per germline, CDR1 SGHNT and CDR2 YYREEE (reference sequence). The DNA for the CDR3 is TGTGCCAGCAGCTTACGTGGTTCCCTCGGCGAGCAGTACTTC. Residues: CASSLRGSLGEQYF. Using reference TRBV5-4 and TRBJ2-7 for the parts outside the CDR3, the full variable domain is ETGVTQSPTHLIKTRGQQVTLRCSSQSGHNTVSWYQQALGQGPQFIFQYYREEENGRGNFPPRFSGLQFPNYSSELNVNALELDDSALYLCASSLRGSLGEQYFGPGTRLTVT.

This rearrangement joins TRBV19 to TRBJ2-7; 7 nucleotides align to TRBD1. The CDR3 covers 15 residues. The germline CDR1 and CDR2 sequences are LNHDA and SQIVND (reference sequence). V was pared by 6 bases and J by 6 bases, with 14 bases of the junction left unmatched. CDR3: CASSPTDRDPLEQYF. The CDR3 nucleotides are TGTGCCAGTAGCCCTACTGACAGGGATCCCCTCGAGCAGTACTTC. The entire variable domain, with the rest obtained from reference TRBV19 and TRBJ2-7, is as follows: DGGITQSPKYLFRKEGQNVTLSCEQNLNHDAMYWYRQDPGQGLRLIYYSQIVNDFQKGDIAEGYSVSREKKESFPLTVTSAQKNPTAFYLCASSPTDRDPLEQYFGPGTRLTVT.

The V call is TRBV27, the J call TRBJ1-5, with a tentative D call TRBD1 (6 bases). The CDR3 loop spans 18 amino acids. From germline, CDR1 is MNHEY and CDR2 SMNVEV (reference sequence). The V and J ends lost 5 bases and 0 bases respectively, with 20 bases between them. This CDR3 reads CASSLTGTPKYSNQPQHF. The CDR3 region has the DNA TGTGCCAGCAGTCTGACCGGGACACCTAAATATAGCAATCAGCCCCAGCATTTT.

The rearrangement joins TRBV3-1 (or the pseudogene TRBV3-2) to TRBJ2-7, with D unclear. This CDR3 is 11 amino acids long. Looked up from germline, CDR1 is LGHDT and CDR2 is YNNKEL (reference sequence). V lost 4 bases to trimming and J lost 4 bases, with 5 bases between them. The CDR3 protein is CASSLMYEQYF. In DNA form, the CDR3 reads TGTGCCAGCAGCCTCATGTACGAGCAGTACTTC.

This chain connects TRBV4-1 to TRBJ1-6; D remains ambiguous. The CDR3 has 16 residues. Germline loops: CDR1 MGHRA, CDR2 YSYEKL. The ends were cut back, 1 base at V and 4 bases at J, with 11 bases in the middle. The CDR3 here is CASSQVLGGYNSPLHF. In DNA form, the CDR3 reads TGCGCCAGCAGCCAAGTTCTGGGAGGTTATAATTCACCCCTCCACTTT.

The rearrangement uses TRBV30 and TRBJ2-7, with 9 bases lining up with TRBD1. The CDR3 consists of 14 residues. CDR1 and CDR2 (germline): GTSNPN, SVGIG (reference sequence). J gave up 5 bases and V 3 bases, and 8 bases lay outside the gene matches. The CDR3 region has the DNA TGTGCCTGGAGCCCGGGACAGGGTTTCGACGAGCAGTACTTC. Amino acid sequence: CAWSPGQGFDEQYF.

The chain is built from TRBV7-9 and TRBJ2-7; perhaps TRBD1 as D (6 bases). CDR1 and CDR2 (germline): SEHNR, FQNEAQ (reference sequence). Between the trimmed V and J ends, which lost 0 bases and 1 base, there was a span of 10 bases. The CDR3 contains 15 residues. CDR3: CASSLAWDTSYEQYF. DNA of the CDR3: TGTGCCAGCAGCTTAGCGTGGGACACATCCTACGAGCAGTACTTC.

This clone is a singleton in its sample. This chain connects TRBV12-3 or TRBV12-4 to TRBJ1-1, with a possible D match to TRBD1 (6 bases). The V and J ends lost 6 bases and 2 bases respectively, with 10 bases between them. The CDR3 is 13 amino acids. The CDR3 loop reads CASSGQINTEAFF. In nucleotides, the CDR3 is TGTGCCAGCAGCGGACAGATCAACACTGAAGCTTTCTTT.

The chain recombines TRBV9 with TRBJ2-5; possibly TRBD2 for D (6 bases). This CDR3 is 17 amino acids long. The V gene's germline CDR1 is SGDLS and CDR2 YYNGEE. Trimming left V 4 bases short and J 2 bases short, with 21 bases between. CDR3 DNA sequence: TGTGCCAGCAGCCCCTCCCCTAGGAGGGGCGGGCAAGAGACCCAGTACTTC. This encodes CASSPSPRRGGQETQYF.

The rearrangement links TRBV5-1 to TRBJ2-3; 7 bases are a match to TRBD1. V lost 0 bases to trimming and J lost 4 bases; unmatched junction nucleotides: 8. The CDR3 is 16 amino acids. Germline V gives CDR1 SGHRS, CDR2 YFSETQ. The CDR3 sequence: CASSLVTGDKADTQYF. The CDR3 nucleotides are TGCGCCAGCAGCTTGGTAACAGGGGACAAGGCAGATACGCAGTATTTT.

The J gene is TRBJ2-2, the V gene TRBV7-6, with TRBD1 matching 11 bases. The CDR3 totals 17 residues. The trim removed 5 bases at V and 7 bases at J, leaving 12 bases unmatched. Germline CDR1 and CDR2: SGHVS and FNYEAQ. DNA for the CDR3: TGTGCCAGCAGCCTGAAAGGGACAGGGGGTGGTAACGGGGAGCTGTTTTTT. Its protein product is CASSLKGTGGGNGELFF.